Listed below are T cell receptor beta chains from one sample, sequenced in a study of shared clonotypes between healthy human individuals. Generated by immunoSEQ multiplex PCR, the TCRdb table keeps only in-frame clones and is missing some. The table includes under 2.5 million clones, around 92% detected once. The sequenced sample was naive CD4+ T cells from PBMCs. The receptors were gathered from a man aged 18 to 29 in good health. Some clones in this sample may be carry-over from other donors' samples. Each CDR3 is given with its conserved first and last residue. Each record gives: J gene, V gene, CDR3 protein.

j_call: TRBJ2-1; v_call: TRBV10-3; cdr3_aa: CAISETSGGRHNEQFF
j_call: TRBJ2-3; v_call: TRBV5-1; cdr3_aa: CASSRGSAGEDTQYF
j_call: TRBJ2-1; v_call: TRBV4-1; cdr3_aa: CASSQDLGTYNEQFF
j_call: TRBJ1-5; v_call: TRBV19; cdr3_aa: CASSKLGGYQPQHF
j_call: TRBJ2-1; v_call: TRBV27; cdr3_aa: CASSHRPLAAGRPTMRQFF
j_call: TRBJ2-3; v_call: TRBV7-2; cdr3_aa: CASSQGLAGGPSTDTQYF
j_call: TRBJ2-5; v_call: TRBV7-6; cdr3_aa: CASSYHGLLETQYF
j_call: TRBJ2-2; v_call: TRBV6-4; cdr3_aa: CASSRTGLNTGELFF
j_call: TRBJ2-7; v_call: TRBV29-1; cdr3_aa: CSVVGPEGGEANF
j_call: TRBJ2-3; v_call: TRBV21-1; cdr3_aa: CASSWWSSTDTQYF
j_call: TRBJ1-5; v_call: TRBV19; cdr3_aa: CASHTMGVWNQPQHF
j_call: TRBJ2-3; v_call: TRBV5-1; cdr3_aa: CASGSLPEDTQYF
j_call: TRBJ2-7; v_call: TRBV9; cdr3_aa: CASSVGIRGGFDEQYF